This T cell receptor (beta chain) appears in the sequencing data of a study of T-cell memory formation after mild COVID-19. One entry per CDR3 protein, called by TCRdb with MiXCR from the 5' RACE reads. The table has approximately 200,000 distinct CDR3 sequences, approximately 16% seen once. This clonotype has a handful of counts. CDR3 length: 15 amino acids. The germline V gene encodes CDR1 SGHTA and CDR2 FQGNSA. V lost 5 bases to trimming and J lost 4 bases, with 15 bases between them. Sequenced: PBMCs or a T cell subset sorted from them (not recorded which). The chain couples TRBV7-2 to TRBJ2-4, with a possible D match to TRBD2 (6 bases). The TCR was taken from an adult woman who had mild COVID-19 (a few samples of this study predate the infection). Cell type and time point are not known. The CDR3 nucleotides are TGTGCCAGCAGCCCTAGTCCGGGGGTGAAAAACATTCAGTACTTC. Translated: CASSPSPGVKNIQYF. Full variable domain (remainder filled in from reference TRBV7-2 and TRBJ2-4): GAGVSQSPSNKVTEKGKDVELRCDPISGHTALYWYRQSLGQGLEFLIYFQGNSAPDKSGLPSDRFSAERTGGSVSTLTIQRTQQEDSAVYLCASSPSPGVKNIQYFGAGTRLSVL.